The T cell receptor beta chain under discussion was sequenced for a study of blood T cells in healthy people across ages. Study-level results: Roughly linearly, TCR beta diversity per million T cells fell as age increased.

With 3 bases clipped from V and 3 bases from J, the junction kept 7 bases outside the gene matches. CDR3 size: 14 residues. CDR1 SQVTM and CDR2 ANQGSEA come from the germline V gene. Comment on this clonotype: Antigen unknown.

Then a second PCR, running about 6 to 12 cycles, was carried out with a sample-barcoded 5' primer and a J-beta primer mix. Each single sample gave us at least 2.5 million CDR3-containing paired-end reads. TCRdb called the 5' RACE reads again in MiXCR, with one record for every CDR3 protein. Here the sample spans 1.5 million to 1.8 million distinct CDR3 sequences, roughly 43% being singletons. The rearrangement joins TRBV29-1 to TRBJ1-2; 7 nucleotides line up with TRBD1. The origin of this receptor is a woman younger than 35 in good health. Sequenced: blood. The DNA for the CDR3 is TGCAGCGTTGAGAGTGACAGGGCTTACTATGGCTACACCTTC. Translating it yields CSVESDRAYYGYTF. Using reference TRBV29-1 and TRBJ1-2 for the parts outside the CDR3, the full variable domain is SAVISQKPSRDICQRGTSLTIQCQVDSQVTMMFWYRQQPGQSLTLIATANQGSEATYESGFVIDKFPISRPNLTFSTLTVSNMSPEDSSIYLCSVESDRAYYGYTFGSGTRLTVV.